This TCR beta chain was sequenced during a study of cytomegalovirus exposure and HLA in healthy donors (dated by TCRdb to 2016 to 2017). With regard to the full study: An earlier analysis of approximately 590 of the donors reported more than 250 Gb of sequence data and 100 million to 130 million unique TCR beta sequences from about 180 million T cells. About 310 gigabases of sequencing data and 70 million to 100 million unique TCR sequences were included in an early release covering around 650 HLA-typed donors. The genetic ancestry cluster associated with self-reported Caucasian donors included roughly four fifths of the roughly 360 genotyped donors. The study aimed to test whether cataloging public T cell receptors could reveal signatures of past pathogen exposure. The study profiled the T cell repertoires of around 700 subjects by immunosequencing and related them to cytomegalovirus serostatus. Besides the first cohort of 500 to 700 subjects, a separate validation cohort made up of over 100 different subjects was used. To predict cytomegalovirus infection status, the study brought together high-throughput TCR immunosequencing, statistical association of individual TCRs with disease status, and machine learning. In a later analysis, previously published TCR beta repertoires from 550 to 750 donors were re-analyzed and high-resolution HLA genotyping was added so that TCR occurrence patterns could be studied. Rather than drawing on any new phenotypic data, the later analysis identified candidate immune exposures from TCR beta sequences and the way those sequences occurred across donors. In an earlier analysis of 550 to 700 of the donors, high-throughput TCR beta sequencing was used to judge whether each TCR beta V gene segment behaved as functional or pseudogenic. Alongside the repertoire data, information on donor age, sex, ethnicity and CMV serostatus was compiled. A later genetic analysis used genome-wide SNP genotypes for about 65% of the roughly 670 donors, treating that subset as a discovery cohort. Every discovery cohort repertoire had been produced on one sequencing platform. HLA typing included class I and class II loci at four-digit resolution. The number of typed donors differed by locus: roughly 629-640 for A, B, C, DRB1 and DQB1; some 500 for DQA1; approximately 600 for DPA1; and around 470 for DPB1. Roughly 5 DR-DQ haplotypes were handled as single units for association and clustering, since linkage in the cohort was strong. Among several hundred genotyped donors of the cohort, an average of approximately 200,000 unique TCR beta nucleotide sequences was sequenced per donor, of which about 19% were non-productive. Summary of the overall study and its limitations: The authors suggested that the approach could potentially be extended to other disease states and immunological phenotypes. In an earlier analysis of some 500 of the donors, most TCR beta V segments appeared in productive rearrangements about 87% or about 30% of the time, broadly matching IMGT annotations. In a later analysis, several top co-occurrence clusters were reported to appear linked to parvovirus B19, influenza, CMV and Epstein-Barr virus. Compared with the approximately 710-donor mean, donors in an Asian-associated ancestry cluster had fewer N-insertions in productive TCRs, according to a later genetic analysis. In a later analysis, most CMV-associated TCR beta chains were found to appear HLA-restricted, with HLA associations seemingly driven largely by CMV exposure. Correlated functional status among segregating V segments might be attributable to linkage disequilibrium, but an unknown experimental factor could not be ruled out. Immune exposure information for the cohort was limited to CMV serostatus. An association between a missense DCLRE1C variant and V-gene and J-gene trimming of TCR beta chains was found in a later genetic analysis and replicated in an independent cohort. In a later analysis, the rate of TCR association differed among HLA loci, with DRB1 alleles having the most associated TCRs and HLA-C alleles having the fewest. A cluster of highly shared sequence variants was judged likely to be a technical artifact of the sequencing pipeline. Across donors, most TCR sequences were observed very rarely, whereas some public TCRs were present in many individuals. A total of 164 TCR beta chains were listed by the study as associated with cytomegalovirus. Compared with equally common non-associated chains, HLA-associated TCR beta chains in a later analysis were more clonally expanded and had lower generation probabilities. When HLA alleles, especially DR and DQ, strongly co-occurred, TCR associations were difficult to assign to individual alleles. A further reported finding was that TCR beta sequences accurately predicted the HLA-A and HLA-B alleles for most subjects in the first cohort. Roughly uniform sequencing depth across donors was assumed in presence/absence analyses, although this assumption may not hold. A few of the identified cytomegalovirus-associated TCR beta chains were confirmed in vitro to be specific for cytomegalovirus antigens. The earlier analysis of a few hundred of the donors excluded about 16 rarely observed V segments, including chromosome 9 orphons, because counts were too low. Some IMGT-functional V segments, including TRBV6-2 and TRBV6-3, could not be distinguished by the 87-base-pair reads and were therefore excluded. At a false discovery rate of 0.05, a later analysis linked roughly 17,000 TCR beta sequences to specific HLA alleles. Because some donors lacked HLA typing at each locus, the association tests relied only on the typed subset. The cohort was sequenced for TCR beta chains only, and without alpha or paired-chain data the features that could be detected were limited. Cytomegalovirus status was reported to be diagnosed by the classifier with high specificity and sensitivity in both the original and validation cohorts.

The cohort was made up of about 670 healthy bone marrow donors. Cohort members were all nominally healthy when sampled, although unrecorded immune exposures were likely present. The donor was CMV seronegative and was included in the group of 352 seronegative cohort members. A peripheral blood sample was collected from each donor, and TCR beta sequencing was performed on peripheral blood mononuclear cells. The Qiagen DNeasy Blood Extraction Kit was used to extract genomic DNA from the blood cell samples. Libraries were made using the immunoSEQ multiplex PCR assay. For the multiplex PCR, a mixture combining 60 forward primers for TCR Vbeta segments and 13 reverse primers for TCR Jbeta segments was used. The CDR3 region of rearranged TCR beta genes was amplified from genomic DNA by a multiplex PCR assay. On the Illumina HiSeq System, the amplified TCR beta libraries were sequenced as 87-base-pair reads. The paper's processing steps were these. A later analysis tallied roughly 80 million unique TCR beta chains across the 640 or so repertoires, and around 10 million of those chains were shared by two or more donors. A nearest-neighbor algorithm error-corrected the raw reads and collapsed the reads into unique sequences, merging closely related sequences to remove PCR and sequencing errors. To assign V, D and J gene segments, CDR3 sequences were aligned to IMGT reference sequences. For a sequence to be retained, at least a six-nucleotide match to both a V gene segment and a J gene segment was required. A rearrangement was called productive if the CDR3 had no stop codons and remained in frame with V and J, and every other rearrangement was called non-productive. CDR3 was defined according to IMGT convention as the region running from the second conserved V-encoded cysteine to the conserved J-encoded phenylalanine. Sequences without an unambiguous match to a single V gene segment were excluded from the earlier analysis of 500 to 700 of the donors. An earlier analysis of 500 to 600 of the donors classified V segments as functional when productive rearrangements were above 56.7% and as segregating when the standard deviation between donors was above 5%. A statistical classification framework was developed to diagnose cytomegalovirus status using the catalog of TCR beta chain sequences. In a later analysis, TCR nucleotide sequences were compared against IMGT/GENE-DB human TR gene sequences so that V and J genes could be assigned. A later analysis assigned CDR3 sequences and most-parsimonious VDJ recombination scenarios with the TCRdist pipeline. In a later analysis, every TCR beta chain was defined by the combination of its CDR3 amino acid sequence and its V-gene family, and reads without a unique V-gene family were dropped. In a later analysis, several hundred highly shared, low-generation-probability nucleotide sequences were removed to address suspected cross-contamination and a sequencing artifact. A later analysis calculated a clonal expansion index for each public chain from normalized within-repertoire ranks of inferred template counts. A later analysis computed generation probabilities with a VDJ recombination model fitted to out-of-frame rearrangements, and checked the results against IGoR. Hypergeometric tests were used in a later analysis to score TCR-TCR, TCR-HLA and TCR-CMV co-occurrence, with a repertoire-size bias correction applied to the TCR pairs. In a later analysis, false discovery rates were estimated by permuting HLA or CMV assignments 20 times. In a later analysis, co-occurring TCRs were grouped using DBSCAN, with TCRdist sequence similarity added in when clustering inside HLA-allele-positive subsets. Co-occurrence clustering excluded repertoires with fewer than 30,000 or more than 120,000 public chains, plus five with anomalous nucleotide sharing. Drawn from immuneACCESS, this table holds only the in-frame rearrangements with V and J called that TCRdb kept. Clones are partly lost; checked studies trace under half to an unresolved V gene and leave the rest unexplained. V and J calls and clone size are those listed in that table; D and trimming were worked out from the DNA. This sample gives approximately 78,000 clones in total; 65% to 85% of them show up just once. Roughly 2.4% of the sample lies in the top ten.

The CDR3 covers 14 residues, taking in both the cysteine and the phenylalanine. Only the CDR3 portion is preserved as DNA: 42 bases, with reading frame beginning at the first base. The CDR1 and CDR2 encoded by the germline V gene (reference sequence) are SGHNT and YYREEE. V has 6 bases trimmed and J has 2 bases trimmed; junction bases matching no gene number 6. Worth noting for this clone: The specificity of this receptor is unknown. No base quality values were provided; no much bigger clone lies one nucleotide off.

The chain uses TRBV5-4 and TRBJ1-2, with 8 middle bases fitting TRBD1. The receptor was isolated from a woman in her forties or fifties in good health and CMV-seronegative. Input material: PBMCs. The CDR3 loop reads CASTPGGANYGYTF. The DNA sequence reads TGTGCCAGCACCCCAGGGGGCGCGAACTATGGCTACACCTTC.